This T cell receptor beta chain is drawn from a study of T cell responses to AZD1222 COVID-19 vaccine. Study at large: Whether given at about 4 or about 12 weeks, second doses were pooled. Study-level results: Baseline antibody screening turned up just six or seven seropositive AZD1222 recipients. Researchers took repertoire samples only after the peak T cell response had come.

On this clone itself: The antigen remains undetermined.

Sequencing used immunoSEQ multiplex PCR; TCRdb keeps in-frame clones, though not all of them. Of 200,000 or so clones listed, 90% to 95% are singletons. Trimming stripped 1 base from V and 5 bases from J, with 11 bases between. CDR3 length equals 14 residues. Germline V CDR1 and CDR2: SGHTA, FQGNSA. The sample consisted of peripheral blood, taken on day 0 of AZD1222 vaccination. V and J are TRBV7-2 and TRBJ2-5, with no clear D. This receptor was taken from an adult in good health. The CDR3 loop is CASSLGHGMETQYF. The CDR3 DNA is TGTGCCAGCAGCTTAGGGCATGGGATGGAGACCCAGTACTTC.